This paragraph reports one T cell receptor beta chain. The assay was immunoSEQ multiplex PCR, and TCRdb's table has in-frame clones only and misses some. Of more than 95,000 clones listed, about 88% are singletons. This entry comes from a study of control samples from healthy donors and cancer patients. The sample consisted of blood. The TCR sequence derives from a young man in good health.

Here the CDR3 reads CSASQREGLTYEQYF. The CDR3 bases are TGCAGTGCTAGTCAGCGGGAGGGCCTCACCTACGAGCAGTACTTC. The rearrangement uses TRBV20-1 and TRBJ2-7; 10 positions agree with TRBD2. J was trimmed by 2 bases and V by 3 bases; bases with no gene match: 7. The CDR3 totals 15 residues. Germline-derived CDR1 and CDR2 are DFQATT and SNEGSKA (reference sequence).